The sequence of this T cell receptor beta chain was determined in a study of cytomegalovirus exposure and HLA in healthy donors. Study details: Of approximately 400 genotyped donors, more than 70% clustered with self-reported Caucasian donors.

The PCR employed 60 Vbeta primers together with 13 Jbeta primers. This table comes from immunoSEQ multiplex PCR, and its TCRdb copy is limited to in-frame clones, with some not included. The repertoire holds more than 140,000 clones, with over 75% as singletons. Study-wide results and limits: Analysis performed later showed TCR beta chains linked to HLA being more clonally expanded than equally common others. For most TCR beta V segments, an earlier analysis put the productive rate at about 87% or about 30% of the time.

A remark on this clone: Its target is unknown.

The V end was cut by 5 bases, the J end by 5 bases, with 20 bases between. This CDR3 region has 16 residues. The germline V gene has CDR1 SGHRS and CDR2 YFSETQ. The sequence was collected from a man aged 25-40 years in good health and CMV-seropositive. This rearrangement joins TRBV5-1 to TRBJ2-1; D possibly corresponds to TRBD2 (6 bases). The sample was PBMCs. The CDR3 bases are TGCGCCAGCAGTACCGGCTCGACTAGGGAGAACAATGAGCAGTTCTTC. It yields the protein CASSTGSTRENNEQFF.